Included here is one T cell receptor beta chain sequence, with context. Its antigen is still unknown. CDR1 LNHDA and CDR2 SQIVND come from the germline V gene (reference sequence). The V end lost 5 bases, the J end lost 4 bases, and 12 bases lay between the germline ends. This CDR3 is built from 13 residues. This sample is part of a study of siplizumab effects on memory and regulatory T cells. Study background: Either no drug or siplizumab at approximately 1 ug/mL was used in mixed lymphocyte reactions that were paired. The study's findings and limits: For siplizumab cultures, the suppressive function of their proliferating Tregs was not confirmed.

Using immunoSEQ multiplex PCR, the repertoire was profiled, and TCRdb retains in-frame clones only, with some absent. The repertoire includes under 9,000 clones, roughly 35% of them detected once, and 5.5% to 6% sits in the top ten. The authors kept the mixed lymphocyte reaction cells in coculture at 37°C for six to seven days. The source of this sequence is a human donor in good health; the cells came from an allogeneic mixed lymphocyte reaction. Sequencing used CFSE-low (dividing) CD8+ T cells sorted from an allogeneic mixed lymphocyte reaction. The rearrangement joins TRBV19 to TRBJ2-7; no clear D. In DNA, the CDR3 is TGTGCCAGTAGTGAAGCTCCCGTTTACGAGCAGTACTTC. Protein product: CASSEAPVYEQYF.